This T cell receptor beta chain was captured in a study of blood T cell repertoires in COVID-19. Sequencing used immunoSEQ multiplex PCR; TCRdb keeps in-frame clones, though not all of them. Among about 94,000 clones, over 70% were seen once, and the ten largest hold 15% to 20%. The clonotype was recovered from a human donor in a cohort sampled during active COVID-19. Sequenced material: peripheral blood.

The CDR3 DNA reads TGTGCCAGCAGCTTGGGGGGGCCTACTGAAGCTTTCTTT. Protein product: CASSLGGPTEAFF. This chain uses TRBV11-2 with TRBJ1-1, with a possible D match to TRBD1 (6 bases). V was cut by 3 bases and J by 5 bases, with 10 bases left in between. The CDR3 is made up of 13 amino acids. CDR1 is SGHAT, CDR2 FQNNGV, per germline.